The clone carrying this TCR beta chain has a handful of counts. This sample was included in a study of blood T cell repertoires in COVID-19. Study-wide background: The origin of the acute and convalescent COVID-19 samples was the United States, Italy and Spain. Nucleic acid was either cDNA or gDNA, and it came from T cells, B-cell-depleted T cells, or PBMCs.

The CDR3 consists of 14 residues. CDR1 and CDR2 (germline): MDHEN, SYDVKM. The germline V and J ends were trimmed by 2 bases and 0 bases, with 8 bases remaining between them. Original processing methods: Estimation of nucleated cell counts was performed using reference gene primer amplification. Some clones are missing from TCRdb's copy, which holds only in-frame ones; the method was immunoSEQ multiplex PCR. Clonal size and the V and J genes are those of that table, whereas D and trimming came from the DNA. Among around 100,000 clones listed, about nine tenths were seen once. This chain links TRBV28 with TRBJ2-7, with D maybe TRBD1 (6 bases). Sequenced input: peripheral blood. This clonotype was obtained from a man between 50 and 59 years old with acute or convalescent COVID-19. CDR3: CASSLTGSSYEQYF. CDR3 coding DNA: TGTGCCAGCAGTTTAACAGGGAGCTCCTACGAGCAGTACTTC.